The 8 T cell receptor beta chains reported below all come from one sample, sequenced in a study of blood T cell repertoires in COVID-19. Some clones are missing from TCRdb's copy, which holds only in-frame ones; the method was immunoSEQ multiplex PCR. The repertoire consists of fewer than 350,000 clones, with approximately 88% occurring once and the leading ten covering 1.5% to 2%. Sequences were obtained from peripheral blood. These TCRs come from a woman in her twenties or thirties with COVID-19, enrolled during active disease.

This chain joins TRBV4-1 and TRBJ2-2; 12 bases fit TRBD2. Germline CDR1 is MGHRA and CDR2 is YSYEKL. Germline trimming cut 5 bases from V and 9 bases from J; bases unmatched to any gene: 10. The CDR3 has 16 amino acids. As DNA, the CDR3 is TGCGCCAGCAGCTCGAGACTAGCGGGGGATCCGAGGGAGCTGTTTTTT. It codes for CASSSRLAGDPRELFF.

V and J are TRBV9 and TRBJ1-1, with 8 bases aligning to TRBD1. Per the germline V gene, CDR1 is SGDLS and CDR2 is YYNGEE. The CDR3 is 15 residues long. Germline trimming cut 2 bases from V and 4 bases from J; bases unmatched to any gene: 7. The CDR3 DNA is TGTGCCAGCAGCGTGGGAACACAGGGGGGCACTGAAGCTTTCTTT. Protein: CASSVGTQGGTEAFF.

The chain carries TRBV5-1 and TRBJ1-4, with TRBD1 matching 8 bases. Germline-derived CDR1 and CDR2 are SGHRS and YFSETQ. CDR3 length: 15 amino acids. Trimming cost V 4 bases and J 8 bases; bases outside gene matches: 10. CDR3 in DNA: TGCGCCAGCAGCCCGGGGCCAGGGGGCATCGAAAAACTGTTTTTT. Its translation: CASSPGPGGIEKLFF.

This chain joins TRBV12-5 and TRBJ1-1; TRBD1 matches at 8 bases. J lost 5 bases, V lost 0 bases, and 8 bases had no gene match. CDR1 is LGHNT, CDR2 FRNRAP, per germline. The CDR3 sequence is 16 residues long. The CDR3 DNA reads TGTGCTAGTGGTTTGGTACTCGGACAGGGAGGGACTGAAGCTTTCTTT. Its translation: CASGLVLGQGGTEAFF.

The chain is built from TRBV5-1 and TRBJ2-7, with D possibly TRBD1 on 6 matching bases. V lost 1 base and J 1 base, leaving 9 bases between the germline ends. The germline V gene has CDR1 SGHRS and CDR2 YFSETQ. CDR3 length: 14 amino acids. The CDR3 region is CASSLQGRSYEQYF. The DNA for the CDR3 is TGCGCCAGCAGCTTGCAGGGGCGTTCCTACGAGCAGTACTTC. Full variable domain (outside the CDR3, taken from reference TRBV5-1 and TRBJ2-7): KAGVTQTPRYLIKTRGQQVTLSCSPISGHRSVSWYQQTPGQGLQFLFEYFSETQRNKGNFPGRFSGRQFSNSRSEMNVSTLELGDSALYLCASSLQGRSYEQYFGPGTRLTVT.

The genes are TRBV18 and TRBJ2-3; the match to TRBD2 covers 11 bases. This CDR3 region has 20 residues. The V segment lost 3 bases and the J segment 0 bases; nucleotides outside the gene matches: 14. Germline CDR1 and CDR2: KGHSH and LQKENI. The chain's CDR3 is CASSPLRALAGGVSTDTQYF. CDR3 in DNA: TGTGCCAGCTCACCGCTACGGGCCCTAGCGGGGGGCGTTAGCACAGATACGCAGTATTTT.

The CDR3 loop reads CASSTTTDYTYEQYF. In DNA, the CDR3 is TGCGCCAGCAGCACCACGACTGATTATACCTACGAGCAGTACTTC. V usage is TRBV4-1 and J usage is TRBJ2-7; D unresolved. The V and J ends lost 5 bases and 2 bases respectively, with 16 bases between them. The CDR3 sequence is 15 residues long. CDR1 and CDR2 from the germline V gene are MGHRA and YSYEKL.

The rearrangement uses TRBV9 and TRBJ2-4; 7 positions agree with TRBD2. V lost 4 bases to trimming and J lost 3 bases; unmatched junction nucleotides: 7. This CDR3 is 15 amino acids long. From germline, CDR1 is SGDLS and CDR2 YYNGEE. The CDR3 is CASSIGRGDKNIQYF. As DNA, the CDR3 is TGTGCCAGCAGCATAGGGAGGGGAGACAAAAACATTCAGTACTTC.